The clone carrying this T cell receptor beta chain was observed a few times. The data are from a study of T-cell memory formation after mild COVID-19. TCRdb re-called the 5' RACE reads through MiXCR, storing one row per CDR3 protein. The sample shows 95,000 to 120,000 distinct CDR3 sequences, about 20% of them seen only once. This sequence was found in a man younger than 35 who had mild COVID-19 (a few samples of this study predate the infection). Cell type and time point are not known. Sequenced sample: PBMCs or a T cell subset sorted from them (not recorded which).

The CDR3: CASSQETHYEQYF. CDR3 DNA sequence: TGTGCCAGCAGCCAAGAAACCCATTACGAGCAGTACTTC. The rearrangement joins TRBV14 to TRBJ2-7; D not resolved. The CDR3 has 13 residues. Germline V lookup: CDR1 SGHDN, CDR2 FVKESK. Trimming stripped 0 bases from V and 4 bases from J, with 7 bases between.